Included here is one T cell receptor beta chain sequence, with context. Antigen unknown. A much larger clone lies one base from this, so it may be a read error. RNA transcripts provided the source from which TCR beta CDR3 regions were amplified. A first-round RT-PCR of the TCR CDR3 used the HTBI primer set. MiXCR, applied by TCRdb to the multiplex PCR reads, yields one record per CDR3 protein. In the table there are fewer than 550,000 distinct CDR3 sequences, around 22% of which are singletons. It was uncontrolled infection, other autoimmune disease, pregnancy or lactation that excluded patients. PBMCs came from about 10 ml fresh peripheral blood. This sample was taken from a study of T cells in Graves' hyperthyroidism and ophthalmopathy. The wider study: Sampling of peripheral blood happened at initial diagnosis, prior to any treatment. General study results and limits: Ophthalmopathy prediction by the model preceded onset by a median about 6.5 months.

Germline V gives CDR1 MNHNS, CDR2 SASEGT. The CDR3 is 13 residues long. The chain employs TRBV6-1 and TRBJ2-2, with D perhaps TRBD1 (5 bases). The clonotype comes from a woman between 25 and 40 years old with Graves' ophthalmopathy. Sequencing was carried out using blood. The CDR3 nucleotides are TGTGCCATCAGTGAAGGGGACACCGGGGAGCTGTTTTTT. Its protein product is CAISEGDTGELFF.